This T cell receptor (beta chain) is from a study of regulatory T cells in long-lasting Graves disease. Across the whole study: The study enrolled newly diagnosed Graves' patients on antithyroid drugs under 3 months.

This clonotype came up many times. Described time point: newly diagnosed GD, antithyroid drugs for less than 3 months. Construction of the TCR library relied on RNA isolated from PBMCs. TCR beta libraries were built with iRepertoire HTBI primers and Arm-PCR of CDR3 regions. TCRdb re-analysed the multiplex PCR reads in MiXCR, keeping a single row per CDR3 protein. Counted here are about 430,000 distinct CDR3 sequences, approximately 15% occurring once; the ten biggest clones make up approximately 8%. V was pared by 5 bases and J by 4 bases, with 15 bases between. Germline V lookup: CDR1 MDHEN, CDR2 SYDVKM. This CDR3 spans 16 amino acids. These sequences were also reported in another study, on T cells in Graves' hyperthyroidism and ophthalmopathy.

Here the sequenced sample was peripheral blood mononuclear cells (PBMCs), taken at new diagnosis, from a patient treated with antithyroid drugs. The receptor comes from a woman aged 35 to 49 with Graves disease. This chain joins TRBV28 and TRBJ1-6, with D hard to call. As DNA, the CDR3 is TGTGCCAGCAGTATTCGAACCTTACGTTATAATTCACCCCTCCACTTT. Encoded protein: CASSIRTLRYNSPLHF. Full variable domain (missing parts from reference TRBV28 and TRBJ1-6): DVKVTQSSRYLVKRTGEKVFLECVQDMDHENMFWYRQDPGLGLRLIYFSYDVKMKEKGDIPEGYSVSREKKERFSLILESASTNQTSMYLCASSIRTLRYNSPLHFGNGTRLTVT.